This entry concerns a single T cell receptor (beta chain). The clone's antigen remains unknown. Per-base qualities were not stored, and no clone one base away is much larger. Receptors were amplified or captured by 5' RACE. The sequencer listed for this sample is Illumina HiSeq 2000. Template switching introduced a universal primer binding site; the final cDNA contained a unique molecular identifier, enabling accurate counting of TCR cDNA molecules. Specific primers in the conserved constant-segment region were used to synthesize first-strand cDNA for the TCR alpha and beta chains. To control for contamination, every cDNA library carried two barcodes: a SMART-Mk sample barcode plus Illumina barcodes. TruSeq adapter sequences along with Illumina sample barcodes were introduced in two successive PCR steps. The TCR alpha and beta cDNA libraries were sequenced on the Illumina HiSeq platform using custom primers. The original pipeline was this. MiGEC processed the raw reads to extract unique molecular identifiers, while MiXCR was used to determine the CDR3 positions. Recombination models were inferred per individual with the repgenHMM and IGoR tools using an EM algorithm. The analysis of shared clonotypes was done with the tcR package in R, with sharing normalized by the product of cloneset sizes. To study raw recombination free of thymic and clonal selection effects, out-of-frame nonproductive sequences were analyzed. TCRdb redid the processing of the public reads, applying fastp at Q25 and MiXCR, and retained in-frame beta chains. Each record represents a unique CDR3 protein, reported with the most common genes and DNA among its rows. TCRdb, not the authors, supplied the V and J calls. The sample has about 1.7 million distinct CDR3 sequences on record, about 32% of them singletons. Of the sample, approximately 0.25% falls within the top ten clones.

This sample stems from a study of identical twins (dated by TCRdb to 2016 to 2017). Concerning the study at large: To test whether fetal clonotypes persist, this study deep-sequenced TCR alpha and beta repertoires from monozygotic twins, from unrelated adults of various ages, and from cord blood. To rule out contamination, the twin experiments were replicated at different times with different library preparation protocols. Here is what the overall study found, with its caveats: In monozygotic twins, recombination models systematically underestimated out-of-frame TCR alpha sharing, but the models matched the sharing seen between unrelated individuals. Because the same donors could not be followed over many years, the conclusions relied on cross-sectional statistical analysis. Zero-insertion analyses could be partly confounded by invariant T cells such as MAIT and iNKT, although diverse VJ usage argued against such confounding for most clonotypes. Compared with coincidental sharing between unrelated individuals, out-of-frame TCR alpha sequences shared between twins showed an excess of sequences with low generation probability. Fewer insertions were carried by abundant cord blood beta clonotypes; a weaker similar trend was observed in young adult naive repertoires, while no such trend was observed in memory repertoires. The excess sharing between twins in beta out-of-frame sequences was weaker because fewer shared sequences reduced the signal-to-noise ratio.

The CDR3 runs 13 residues from the cysteine to the phenylalanine. CDR3 DNA is the only sequence kept; it has 39 bases, read in frame from the first base. V has 10 bases trimmed and J has 3 bases trimmed; junction bases matching no gene number 7. CDR1 is given as ENHRY and CDR2 as SYGVKD, both from the germline V gene. Only healthy Caucasian donors were included. The source is a newborn girl in good health. The chain links TRBV10-3 with TRBJ1-2, with 8 central nucleotides matching TRBD1. What was sequenced was cord blood. The CDR3 is CATLQGGYYGYTF. The nucleotide sequence reads as follows: TGTGCCACCCTACAGGGGGGATACTATGGCTACACCTTC.